The entry below describes one T cell receptor beta chain. Methods used by the authors: Nucleated cell counts were estimated from reference gene primer amplification. Repertoires were generated with immunoSEQ multiplex PCR, while TCRdb's copy carries only in-frame clones and drops some. V, J and clone size are those of that table, while D and trimming were read from the DNA. The table includes more than 45,000 clones, 85% to 90% detected once. This sample stems from a study of blood T cell repertoires in COVID-19. Study information: Sites across the United States, Italy and Spain contributed samples from acute and convalescent COVID-19.

CDR1 is SGHNT and CDR2 is YYREEE in the germline V gene (reference sequence). This CDR3 is 14 amino acids long. V lost 3 bases, J lost 8 bases, and 15 bases lay in between. This receptor was obtained from a woman older than 75 with COVID-19, enrolled during active disease. The chain couples TRBV5-4 to TRBJ2-1; D gene ambiguous. The specimen sequenced was peripheral blood. The CDR3 DNA reads as TGTGCCAGCAGCTACCAATACCTTAGCCATGAGCAGTTCTTC. Its protein is CASSYQYLSHEQFF.